This entry is about one T cell receptor beta chain. The data belong to a study of response to subunit inactivated influenza vaccine. There are 19 residues in the CDR3. V gave up 1 base and J gave up 1 base, with 25 bases separating them. Germline-derived CDR1 and CDR2 are DFQATT and SNEGSKA (reference sequence). MiXCR, run by TCRdb on the RT-PCR reads, gives a single entry per CDR3 protein. The data contain roughly 650,000 distinct CDR3 sequences, around 13% of them singletons. The receptor's source is a man aged 45-60 years who received an inactivated influenza vaccine. The sample was PBMCs from blood, taken around 14 days before vaccination. The chain joins TRBV20-1 to TRBJ2-5; D assignment may be TRBD1 or TRBD2 (6 bases each). CDR3 in amino acids: CSARGAVGGLSSGQETQYF. The CDR3, as DNA: TGCAGTGCTAGAGGCGCCGTGGGGGGCCTTTCCTCGGGCCAAGAGACCCAGTACTTC.